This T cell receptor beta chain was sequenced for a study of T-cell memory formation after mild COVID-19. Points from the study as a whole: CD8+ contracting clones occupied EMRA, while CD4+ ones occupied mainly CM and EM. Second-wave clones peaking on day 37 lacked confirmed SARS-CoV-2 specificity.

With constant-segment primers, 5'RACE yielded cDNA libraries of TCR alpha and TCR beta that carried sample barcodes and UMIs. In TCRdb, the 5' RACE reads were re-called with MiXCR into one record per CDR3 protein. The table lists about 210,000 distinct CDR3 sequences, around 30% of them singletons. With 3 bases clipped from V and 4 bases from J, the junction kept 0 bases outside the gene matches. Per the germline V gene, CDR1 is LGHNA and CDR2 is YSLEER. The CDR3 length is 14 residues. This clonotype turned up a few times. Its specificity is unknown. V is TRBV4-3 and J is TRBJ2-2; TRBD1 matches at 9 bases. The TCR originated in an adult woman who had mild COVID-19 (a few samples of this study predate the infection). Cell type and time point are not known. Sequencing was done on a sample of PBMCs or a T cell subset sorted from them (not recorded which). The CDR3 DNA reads TGCGCCAGCAGCCAGGGACAGGGCACCGGGGAGCTGTTTTTT. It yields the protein CASSQGQGTGELFF.